The 27 T cell receptor beta chains in this list originate from one sample, sequenced in a study of T cells in Graves' hyperthyroidism and ophthalmopathy. From RNA transcripts, TCR beta CDR3 regions were amplified. TCR CDR3 underwent first-round RT-PCR with the HTBI primer set. TCRdb redid the calling of the multiplex PCR reads with MiXCR, one entry per CDR3 protein. Of some 250,000 distinct CDR3 sequences in the sample, approximately 15% are singletons; the top ten hold about an eighth. Material: blood. Receptor source: a woman in her 40s with Graves' hyperthyroidism that later progressed to Graves' ophthalmopathy.

This clonotype was detected ten times or more. The CDR3 here is CASKFGGRSGQPQHF. The CDR3, as DNA: TGTGCCAGCAAGTTCGGGGGGCGCTCAGGGCAGCCCCAGCATTTT. The gene calls are TRBV27 and TRBJ1-5; tentatively, D is TRBD1 (6 bases). The CDR3 loop spans 15 amino acids. The V gene lost 7 bases and the J gene lost 7 bases, with 20 bases spanning the gap. Germline values: CDR1 MNHEY, CDR2 SMNVEV (reference sequence).

This clonotype was observed many times. The chain recombines TRBV5-1 with TRBJ2-7; 9 bases agree with TRBD1. J lost 3 bases, V lost 4 bases, and 8 bases had no gene match. Germline loops: CDR1 SGHRS, CDR2 YFSETQ. CDR3 length: 15 amino acids. The chain's CDR3 is CASSPGDREFYEQYF. In DNA form, the CDR3 reads TGCGCCAGCAGCCCGGGGGACAGGGAATTCTACGAGCAGTACTTC. The complete variable domain, with remaining parts taken from reference TRBV5-1 and TRBJ2-7, reads KAGVTQTPRYLIKTRGQQVTLSCSPISGHRSVSWYQQTPGQGLQFLFEYFSETQRNKGNFPGRFSGRQFSNSRSEMNVSTLELGDSALYLCASSPGDREFYEQYFGPGTRLTVT.

This clonotype was seen a few times. This chain connects TRBV5-1 to TRBJ1-1; no definite D call. CDR1 SGHRS and CDR2 YFSETQ come from the germline V gene. The CDR3 runs to 13 residues. The V end was cut by 0 bases, the J end by 6 bases, with 9 bases between. DNA for the CDR3: TGCGCCAGCAGCTTGGCCGGAGGAGCTGAAGCTTTCTTT. It specifies CASSLAGGAEAFF.

V and J are TRBV11-2 and TRBJ2-7, with D perhaps assigned TRBD1 or TRBD2 (5 bases each). Germline CDR1 SGHAT, CDR2 FQNNGV. Trimming shortened V by 5 bases and J by 4 bases, and 15 bases separated the two germline ends. The CDR3 runs 14 residues. The CDR3: CASSQGLGPYEQYF. CDR3 nucleotide sequence: TGTGCCAGCAGCCAAGGACTGGGGCCGTACGAGCAGTACTTC.

In its sample, this clonotype was seen many times. The J gene is TRBJ2-7, the V gene TRBV20-1; 9 bases line up with TRBD2. V gave up 5 bases and J gave up 2 bases; unmatched junction bases: 16. The germline V gene has CDR1 DFQATT and CDR2 SNEGSKA (reference sequence). This CDR3 region has 17 residues. The CDR3 sequence: CSAPMGGRLAAPYEQYF. The CDR3 coding sequence is TGCAGTGCTCCCATGGGGGGCCGACTAGCGGCCCCCTACGAGCAGTACTTC.

The chain couples TRBV4-2 to TRBJ2-1; TRBD2 matches 10 bases. The CDR3 extends over 17 amino acids. The germline CDR1 and CDR2 sequences are LGHNA and YNFKEQ. Germline trimming cut 5 bases from V and 5 bases from J; bases unmatched to any gene: 12. CDR3 protein: CASSAQDLAGEDNEQFF. CDR3 sequence (DNA): TGTGCCAGCAGCGCACAAGATCTAGCGGGAGAGGACAATGAGCAGTTCTTC.

This clonotype was detected ten times or more. The chain carries TRBV10-3 and TRBJ1-1, with D perhaps TRBD1 (6 bases). The length of the CDR3 is 13 residues. Germline CDR1 and CDR2: ENHRY and SYGVKD. The germline V and J ends were trimmed by 6 bases and 4 bases, with 12 bases remaining between them. Written as DNA, the CDR3 is TGTGCCATCAGGAACAGGGACGGCACTGAAGCTTTCTTT. It translates to CAIRNRDGTEAFF.

This clonotype was counted only a few times. This sequence joins TRBV19 and TRBJ1-1; no definite D call. The V gene lost 7 bases and the J gene lost 6 bases, with 12 bases spanning the gap. The CDR3 is made up of 12 amino acids. Per germline, CDR1 LNHDA and CDR2 SQIVND (reference sequence). The CDR3 coding sequence is TGTGCCAGTACCACTCGCAGCGCTGAAGCTTTCTTT. Translation: CASTTRSAEAFF.

This clonotype was seen ten or more times. The gene calls are TRBV11-2 and TRBJ1-5; no definite D call. The V end was cut by 0 bases, the J end by 4 bases, with 10 bases between. The germline gives CDR1 SGHAT, CDR2 FQNNGV. This CDR3 contains 15 residues. CDR3 amino acids: CASSLDNGSNQPQHF. CDR3 bases: TGTGCCAGCAGCTTAGATAACGGGAGTAATCAGCCCCAGCATTTT.

V gene TRBV13 combines with J gene TRBJ2-3; TRBD1 or TRBD2 may be the D gene (6 bases each). The CDR3 is made up of 16 amino acids. Trimming stripped 5 bases from V and 1 base from J, with 16 bases between. Germline V gene lookup returns CDR1 PRHDT and CDR2 FYEKMQ (reference sequence). DNA of the CDR3: TGTGCCAGCAGCCTTAGGGGGGCTAGCGGCACAGATACGCAGTATTTT. This gives the protein CASSLRGASGTDTQYF.

This clonotype was counted at least ten times. The chain has TRBV28 and TRBJ2-4; TRBD1 agrees at 10 bases. This CDR3 is built from 18 residues. With 0 bases clipped from V and 3 bases from J, the junction kept 8 bases outside the gene matches. From germline, CDR1 is MDHEN and CDR2 SYDVKM. DNA of the CDR3: TGTGCCAGCAGTTTATGGGACAGGGGGAAAATGGACAAAAACATTCAGTACTTC. Translation: CASSLWDRGKMDKNIQYF. The entire variable domain, with the rest obtained from reference TRBV28 and TRBJ2-4, is as follows: DVKVTQSSRYLVKRTGEKVFLECVQDMDHENMFWYRQDPGLGLRLIYFSYDVKMKEKGDIPEGYSVSREKKERFSLILESASTNQTSMYLCASSLWDRGKMDKNIQYFGAGTRLSVL.

This clonotype was picked up many times. This sequence joins TRBV9 and TRBJ1-5; D might be TRBD1 (6 bases). The V gene lost 3 bases and the J gene lost 4 bases, with 8 bases spanning the gap. The length of the CDR3 is 13 residues. Per germline, CDR1 SGDLS and CDR2 YYNGEE. This chain's CDR3 is CASSAQGNQPQHF. In nucleotides, the CDR3 is TGTGCCAGCAGCGCCCAGGGGAATCAGCCCCAGCATTTT.

This clonotype was seen only a few times. The CDR3 sequence: CASSYSMGISGVGYNSPLHF. For the CDR3, the DNA is TGTGCCAGCAGTTACTCGATGGGGATCTCAGGGGTAGGGTATAATTCACCCCTCCACTTT. The chain carries TRBV6-2 or TRBV6-3 and TRBJ1-6; a possible D gene is TRBD1 (6 bases). V lost 0 bases to trimming and J lost 4 bases, with 22 bases between them. This CDR3 region has 20 residues. Germline-derived CDR1 and CDR2 are MNHEY and SVGEGT.

This clonotype was counted at least ten times. The V and J genes are TRBV2 and TRBJ2-1, with 9 bases aligning to TRBD2. The CDR3 extends over 15 amino acids. Trimming removed 5 bases from V and 8 bases from J; junction bases left unmatched: 10. The germline gives CDR1 SNHLY, CDR2 FYNNEI. CDR3 coding DNA: TGTGCCAGCAGTTTTAGCGGGAGACCCCTCGATGAGCAGTTCTTC. Translated: CASSFSGRPLDEQFF.

This clonotype was seen at least ten times. The chain uses TRBV19 and TRBJ1-1, with 8 nucleotides matching TRBD1. V was pared by 4 bases and J by 5 bases, with 6 bases of the junction left unmatched. CDR3 length equals 14 residues. Germline V gene data show CDR1 as LNHDA and CDR2 as SQIVND (reference sequence). CDR3 loop: CASSTLTGETEAFF. CDR3 bases: TGTGCCAGTAGTACCCTGACAGGGGAAACTGAAGCTTTCTTT.

This clonotype has at least ten counts. V usage is TRBV29-1 and J usage is TRBJ2-1; 9 bases match TRBD2. Per germline, CDR1 SQVTM and CDR2 ANQGSEA. V shed 4 bases, J shed 4 bases, and the junction held 5 bases outside the gene matches. This CDR3 region has 14 residues. The CDR3 DNA is TGCAGCGTTGTAGTCCTAGCGGGGTACAATGAGCAGTTCTTC. Protein product: CSVVVLAGYNEQFF.

The CDR3 loop reads CASSLEGVGSLAGVPLSYNEQFF. Written as DNA, the CDR3 is TGCGCCAGCAGCTTGGAAGGGGTGGGATCGCTAGCGGGAGTCCCCTTATCCTACAATGAGCAGTTCTTC. The chain joins TRBV5-1 to TRBJ2-1; 10 bases are a match to TRBD2. The CDR3 loop spans 23 amino acids. Trimming at V came to 0 bases and at J to 1 base, leaving 22 bases not matched to a gene. The V gene's germline CDR1 is SGHRS and CDR2 YFSETQ.

This clonotype was counted at least ten times. V and J are TRBV27 and TRBJ2-7; unclear D gene. The germline gives CDR1 MNHEY, CDR2 SMNVEV (reference sequence). V was cut by 6 bases and J by 7 bases, with 22 bases left in between. CDR3 length equals 15 residues. The CDR3 region has the DNA TGTGCCAGCAGCACCAATGGGCCTTTGGGTTGGGAGCAGTACTTC. As protein: CASSTNGPLGWEQYF.

There are many counts of this clonotype. The CDR3 nucleotides are TGTGCCAGCAGTGAATCGATGACCGGGACTAGCGGGAGATGGATCCAAGAGACCCAGTACTTC. Translated: CASSESMTGTSGRWIQETQYF. This chain uses TRBV6-1 with TRBJ2-5; 14 bases are shared with TRBD2. This CDR3 region has 21 residues. Unmatched junction bases numbered 15, after V lost 2 bases and J lost 1 base. Germline V gene lookup returns CDR1 MNHNS and CDR2 SASEGT.

This clonotype turned up a few times. The rearrangement links TRBV4-1 to TRBJ2-5; D ambiguous. In germline, CDR1 is MGHRA, CDR2 YSYEKL. V lost 1 base and J lost 5, with 14 bases in between. The CDR3 consists of 15 residues. CDR3 protein: CASSQVGLVVETQYF. Written as DNA, the CDR3 is TGCGCCAGCAGCCAAGTAGGGCTAGTTGTGGAGACCCAGTACTTC.

This clonotype turned up a few times. This chain connects TRBV5-1 to TRBJ2-5; tentatively, D is TRBD2 (6 bases). The CDR3 loop spans 13 amino acids. Germline CDR1 reads SGHRS; CDR2 reads YFSETQ. V was pared by 3 bases and J by 4 bases, with 10 bases between. The DNA of the CDR3 is TGCGCCAGCAGCTCCATGGGGGGAGAGACCCAGTACTTC. Protein sequence: CASSSMGGETQYF.

The table lists this clonotype with many counts. The V and J genes are TRBV20-1 and TRBJ2-7; 13 bases fit TRBD2. CDR1 is DFQATT, CDR2 SNEGSKA, per germline (reference sequence). This CDR3 region has 17 residues. V gave up 0 bases and J gave up 1 base; unmatched junction bases: 6. DNA of the CDR3: TGCAGTGCTAGAGATAGGGGACTAGCGGGGAGATCCTACGAGCAGTACTTC. It encodes CSARDRGLAGRSYEQYF.

This clonotype was counted at least ten times. The chain uses TRBV5-5 and TRBJ1-2; 10 nucleotides align to TRBD1. The CDR3 runs 16 residues. V lost 0 bases and J lost 4; bases outside the gene matches: 6. CDR1 is SGHKS, CDR2 YYEKEE, per germline (reference sequence). The CDR3: CASSLVTGGGSYGYTF. The DNA of the CDR3 is TGTGCCAGCAGCTTGGTGACAGGGGGCGGGTCCTATGGCTACACCTTC.

There are many counts of this clonotype. The rearrangement uses TRBV4-1 and TRBJ2-7; TRBD2 aligns across 7 bases. The CDR3 covers 15 residues. J gave up 2 bases and V 2 bases, and 6 bases lay outside the gene matches. Germline V gene lookup returns CDR1 MGHRA and CDR2 YSYEKL. The CDR3 DNA follows: TGCGCCAGCAGCCAAAGGGCTAGCGGCCCCTACGAGCAGTACTTC. This translates into CASSQRASGPYEQYF.

This chain connects TRBV6-1 to TRBJ1-6; no firm D call. CDR1 and CDR2 from the germline V gene are MNHNS and SASEGT. V shed 1 base and J shed 6 bases, with 7 bases lying between them. The length of the CDR3 is 14 residues. As DNA, the CDR3 is TGTGCCAGCAGTGAAGGAGCTTCTAATTCACCCCTCCACTTT. Its translation: CASSEGASNSPLHF.

This clonotype was recorded at least ten times. The CDR3 DNA is TGTGCCAGCAGCTTAGGGCTTGGCGGGAGGTCAACAGATACGCAGTATTTT. It codes for CASSLGLGGRSTDTQYF. The V and J genes are TRBV11-3 and TRBJ2-3; TRBD2 aligns across 8 bases. After removal of 1 base from V and 3 bases from J, the junction contained 9 bases not matched to a gene. The CDR3 runs 17 residues. From germline, CDR1 is SGHNT and CDR2 YENEEA.

This clonotype was picked up many times. The J gene is TRBJ2-7, the V gene TRBV28; D not certain. Germline CDR1 MDHEN, CDR2 SYDVKM. The V and J ends lost 2 bases and 0 bases respectively, with 8 bases between them. The CDR3 extends over 14 amino acids. This chain's CDR3 is CASSLTSHSYEQYF. The CDR3 nucleotides are TGTGCCAGCAGTTTAACTTCCCACTCCTACGAGCAGTACTTC.